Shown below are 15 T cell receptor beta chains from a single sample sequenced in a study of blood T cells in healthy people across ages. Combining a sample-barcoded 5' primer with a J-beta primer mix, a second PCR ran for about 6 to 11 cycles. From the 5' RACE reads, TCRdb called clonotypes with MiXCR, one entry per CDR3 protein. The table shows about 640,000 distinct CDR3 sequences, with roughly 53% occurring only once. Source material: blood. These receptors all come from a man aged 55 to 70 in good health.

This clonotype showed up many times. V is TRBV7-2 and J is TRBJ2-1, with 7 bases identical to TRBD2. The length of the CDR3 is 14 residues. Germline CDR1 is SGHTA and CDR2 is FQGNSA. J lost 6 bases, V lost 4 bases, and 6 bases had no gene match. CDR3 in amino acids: CASSSDRTSNEQFF. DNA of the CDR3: TGTGCCAGCAGCTCCGACCGGACTAGCAATGAGCAGTTCTTC. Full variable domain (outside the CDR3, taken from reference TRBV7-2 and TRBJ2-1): GAGVSQSPSNKVTEKGKDVELRCDPISGHTALYWYRQSLGQGLEFLIYFQGNSAPDKSGLPSDRFSAERTGGSVSTLTIQRTQQEDSAVYLCASSSDRTSNEQFFGPGTRLTVL.

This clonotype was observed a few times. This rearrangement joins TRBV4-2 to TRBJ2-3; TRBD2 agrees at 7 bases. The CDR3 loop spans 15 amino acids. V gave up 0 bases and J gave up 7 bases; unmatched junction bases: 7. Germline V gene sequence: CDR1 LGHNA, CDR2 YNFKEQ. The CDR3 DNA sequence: TGTGCCAGCAGCCAAGAACCCGGGGGGTGGTATACGCAGTATTTT. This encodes CASSQEPGGWYTQYF.

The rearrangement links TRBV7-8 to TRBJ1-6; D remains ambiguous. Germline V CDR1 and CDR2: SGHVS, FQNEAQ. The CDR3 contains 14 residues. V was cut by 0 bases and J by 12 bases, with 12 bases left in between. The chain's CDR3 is CASSLAGSAGPLHF. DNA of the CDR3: TGTGCCAGCAGCTTAGCCGGGAGTGCGGGACCCCTCCACTTT.

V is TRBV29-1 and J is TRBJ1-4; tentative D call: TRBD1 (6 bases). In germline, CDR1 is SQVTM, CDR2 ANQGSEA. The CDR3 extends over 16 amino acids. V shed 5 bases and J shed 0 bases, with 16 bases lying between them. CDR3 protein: CSVKTTGLATNEKLFF. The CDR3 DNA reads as TGCAGCGTTAAAACCACAGGGTTGGCAACTAATGAAAAACTGTTTTTT.

CDR3: CASSFALALDTQYF. CDR3 nucleotide sequence: TGTGCCAGCAGCTTTGCTCTAGCGTTGGATACGCAGTATTTT. This rearrangement joins TRBV7-8 to TRBJ2-3; weak D call: TRBD2 (6 bases). V lost 3 bases to trimming and J lost 6 bases, with 13 bases between them. Per the germline V gene, CDR1 is SGHVS and CDR2 is FQNEAQ. The length of the CDR3 is 14 residues.

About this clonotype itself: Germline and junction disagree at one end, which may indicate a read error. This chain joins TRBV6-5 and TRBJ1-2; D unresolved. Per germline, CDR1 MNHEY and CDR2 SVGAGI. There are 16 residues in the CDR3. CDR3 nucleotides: TGCGCCAGCAGTTACTCGACCAACGGGCGGGTCTATGGCTACACCTTC. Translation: CASSYSTNGRVYGYTF.

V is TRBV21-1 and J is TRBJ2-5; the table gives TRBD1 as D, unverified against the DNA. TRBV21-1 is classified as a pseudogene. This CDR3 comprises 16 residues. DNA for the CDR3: TGTGCCAGCAGCAGCGCCGCACAGGGGGACCAAGAGACCCAGTACTTC. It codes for CASSSAAQGDQETQYF.

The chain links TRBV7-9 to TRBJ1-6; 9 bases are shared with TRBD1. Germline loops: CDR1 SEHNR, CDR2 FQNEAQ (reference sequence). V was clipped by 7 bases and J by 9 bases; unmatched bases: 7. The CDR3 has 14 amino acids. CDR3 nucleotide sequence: TGTGCCAGCACCACGGGACAGGGTATTTCACCCCTCCACTTT. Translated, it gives CASTTGQGISPLHF.

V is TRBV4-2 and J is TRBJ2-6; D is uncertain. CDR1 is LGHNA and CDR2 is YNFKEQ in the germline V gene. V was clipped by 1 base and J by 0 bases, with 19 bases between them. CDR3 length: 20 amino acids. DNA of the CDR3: TGTGCCAGCAGCCAAGCCCTAGGGATCGTCTCTCTCTCTGGGGCCAACGTCCTGACTTTC. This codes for CASSQALGIVSLSGANVLTF.

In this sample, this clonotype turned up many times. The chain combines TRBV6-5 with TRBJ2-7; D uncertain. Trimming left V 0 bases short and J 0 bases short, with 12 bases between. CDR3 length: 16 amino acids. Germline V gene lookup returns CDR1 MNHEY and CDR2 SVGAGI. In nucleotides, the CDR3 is TGTGCCAGCAGTTACTCGAGGCGGACCAGCTCCTACGAGCAGTACTTC. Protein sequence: CASSYSRRTSSYEQYF.

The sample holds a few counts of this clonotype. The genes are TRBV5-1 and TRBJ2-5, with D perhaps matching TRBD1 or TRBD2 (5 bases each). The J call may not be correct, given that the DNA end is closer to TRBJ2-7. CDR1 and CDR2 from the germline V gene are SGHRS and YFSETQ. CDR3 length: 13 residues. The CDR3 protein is CASSLAFGGEQYF. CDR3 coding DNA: TGCGCCAGCAGCTTGGCCTTTGGGGGCGAGCAGTACTTC.

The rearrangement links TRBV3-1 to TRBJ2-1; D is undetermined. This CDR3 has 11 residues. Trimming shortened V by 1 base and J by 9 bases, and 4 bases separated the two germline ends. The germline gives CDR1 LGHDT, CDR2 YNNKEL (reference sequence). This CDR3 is CASSQVGEQFF. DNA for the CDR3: TGTGCCAGCAGCCAAGTGGGTGAGCAGTTCTTC.

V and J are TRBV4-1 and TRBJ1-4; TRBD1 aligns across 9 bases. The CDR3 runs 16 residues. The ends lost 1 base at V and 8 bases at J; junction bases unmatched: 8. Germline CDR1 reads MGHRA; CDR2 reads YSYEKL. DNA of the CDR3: TGCGCCAGCAGCCAAGTGCCGGGACAGGGTCGGGAAAAACTGTTTTTT. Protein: CASSQVPGQGREKLFF.

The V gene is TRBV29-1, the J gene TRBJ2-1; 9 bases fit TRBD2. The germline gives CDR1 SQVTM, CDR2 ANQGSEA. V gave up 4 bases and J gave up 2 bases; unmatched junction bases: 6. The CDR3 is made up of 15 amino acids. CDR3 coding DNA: TGCAGCGTTGCCTGGCGGGGGGGCGCCTACAATGAGCAGTTCTTC. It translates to CSVAWRGGAYNEQFF.

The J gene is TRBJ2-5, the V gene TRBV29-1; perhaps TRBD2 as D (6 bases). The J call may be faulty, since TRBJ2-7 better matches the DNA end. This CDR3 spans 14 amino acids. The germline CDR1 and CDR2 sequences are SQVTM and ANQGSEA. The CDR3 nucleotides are TGCAGCGTTCTCCCCGGGGGAAACCTCTACGAGCAGTACTTC. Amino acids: CSVLPGGNLYEQYF.